This entry describes one T cell receptor (beta chain). Libraries were prepared by immunoSEQ multiplex PCR; TCRdb keeps only in-frame clonotypes and omits some of them. The sample yields tens of thousands of clones, 85% to 90% seen once. This CDR3 has 14 amino acids. Germline V gives CDR1 MGHRA, CDR2 YSYEKL. V lost 2 bases, J lost 6 bases, and 14 bases lay in between. The sample originates from a study of OX40 agonist ivuxolimab in advanced cancers. Study information: In this cohort, patients received ivuxolimab, an agonistic anti-OX40 (CD134) antibody.

Sequenced material: CD4+ or CD8+ T cells sorted from blood, taken in a trial of the OX40 agonist ivuxolimab. The rearrangement uses TRBV4-1 and TRBJ2-7; D is tentatively TRBD1 or TRBD2 (5 bases each). The sequence derives from an adult with an advanced solid tumor such as melanoma, head and neck, liver or kidney cancer. The CDR3 DNA is TGCGCCAGCAGCCAAATGCCAACTGGGGGCGAGCAGTACTTC. Translating it yields CASSQMPTGGEQYF.